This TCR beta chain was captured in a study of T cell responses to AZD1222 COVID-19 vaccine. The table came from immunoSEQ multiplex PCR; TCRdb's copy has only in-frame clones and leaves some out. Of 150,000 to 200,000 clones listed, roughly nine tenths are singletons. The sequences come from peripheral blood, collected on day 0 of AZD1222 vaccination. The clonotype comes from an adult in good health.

The CDR3 here is CASDPDDGRAFF. The CDR3 DNA is TGTGCCAGCGACCCTGATGATGGGAGAGCTTTCTTT. V and J are TRBV28 and TRBJ1-1, with no clear D. Trimming shortened V by 8 bases and J by 10 bases, and 17 bases separated the two germline ends. Germline V lookup: CDR1 MDHEN, CDR2 SYDVKM. This CDR3 has 12 residues.